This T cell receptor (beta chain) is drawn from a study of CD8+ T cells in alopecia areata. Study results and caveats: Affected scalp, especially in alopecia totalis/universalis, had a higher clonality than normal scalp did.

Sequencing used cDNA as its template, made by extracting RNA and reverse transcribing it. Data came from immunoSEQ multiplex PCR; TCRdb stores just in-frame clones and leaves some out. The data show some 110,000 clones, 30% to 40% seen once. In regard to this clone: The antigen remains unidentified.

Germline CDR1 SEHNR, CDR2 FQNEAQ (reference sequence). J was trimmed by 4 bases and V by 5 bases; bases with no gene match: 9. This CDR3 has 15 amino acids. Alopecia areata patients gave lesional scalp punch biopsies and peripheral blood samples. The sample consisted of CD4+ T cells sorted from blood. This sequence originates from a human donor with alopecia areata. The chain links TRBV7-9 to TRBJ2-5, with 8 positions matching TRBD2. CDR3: CASSARLAKGETQYF. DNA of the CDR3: TGTGCCAGCAGCGCCCGACTAGCGAAGGGAGAGACCCAGTACTTC.